This T cell receptor (beta chain) emerged from a study of cytomegalovirus exposure and HLA in healthy donors. Across the study: Genotyping showed approximately 81% of about 370 donors falling in the Caucasian-associated ancestry cluster.

Notes on this clone: As yet, its antigen is unknown. At one of its ends the junction is not consistent with the germline gene, which may arise from a read error.

The PCR made use of 60 Vbeta and 13 Jbeta primers. Measured with immunoSEQ multiplex PCR; TCRdb has only the in-frame clones, and not every one. The data show 150,000 or so clones, 70% to 90% seen once. Study-wide results and caveats: Cytomegalovirus status was reportedly diagnosed by the classifier with high sensitivity and specificity.

This CDR3 has 13 residues. CDR1 and CDR2 (germline): SEHNR, FQNEAQ (reference sequence). Sequencing was done on a sample of PBMCs. This TCR came from a young man in good health and CMV-seropositive. This chain links TRBV7-9 with TRBJ2-2, with TRBD2 matching 8 bases. In DNA form, the CDR3 reads TGTTCCAGCAGCTTCCAGCGGGGGGGGGAGCTGTTTTTT. Its protein product is CSSSFQRGGELFF.